The 5 T cell receptor beta chains given below trace back to one sample, sequenced in a study of T cell responses to AZD1222 COVID-19 vaccine. TCRdb keeps only in-frame clones here, not all; method: immunoSEQ multiplex PCR. This sample has 130,000 to 150,000 clones, with approximately 85% found just once. The material sequenced was peripheral blood, taken on day 0 of MenACWY control vaccination. These receptors came from an adult in good health.

This sequence joins TRBV5-5 and TRBJ2-5, with 12 bases aligning to TRBD2. V was clipped by 4 bases and J by 2 bases; unmatched bases: 6. Germline CDR1 and CDR2: SGHKS and YYEKEE (reference sequence). There are 16 residues in the CDR3. The CDR3 spells CASSHGGLAGQETQYF. The CDR3 nucleotides read TGTGCCAGCAGCCACGGAGGACTAGCGGGGCAAGAGACCCAGTACTTC.

CDR3 nucleotide sequence: TGTGCCATCTCGAACCTCCATGATACGCAGTATTTT. As protein: CAISNLHDTQYF. The V call is TRBV10-3, the J call TRBJ2-3; D uncertain. Trimming cost V 8 bases and J 6 bases, with 12 bases left between them. The length of the CDR3 is 12 residues. Per the germline V gene, CDR1 is ENHRY and CDR2 is SYGVKD.

The chain carries TRBV2 and TRBJ1-6, with D possibly matching TRBD1 (5 bases). CDR3 length equals 14 residues. Trimming took 1 base from V and 9 from J, leaving 10 bases between them. Germline V gives CDR1 SNHLY, CDR2 FYNNEI. CDR3 protein: CASSEVRGVSPLHF. The CDR3 nucleotides read TGTGCCAGCAGTGAAGTTAGAGGGGTTTCACCCCTCCACTTT.

The chain has TRBV15 and TRBJ1-5, with D possibly matching TRBD1 (5 bases). The CDR3 is 15 residues long. Germline V gives CDR1 LNHNV, CDR2 YYDKDF (reference sequence). Trimming cost V 4 bases and J 5 bases, with 15 bases left between them. CDR3 in DNA: TGTGCCACCAGCACCCGAGCCGGGACGGATCAGCCCCAGCATTTT. It yields the protein CATSTRAGTDQPQHF.

This chain joins TRBV12-3 or TRBV12-4 and TRBJ2-7; TRBD2 aligns across 13 bases. The junction had 4 bases not matched to a gene; V was cut back by 8 bases and J by 6 bases. CDR3 size: 13 residues. As DNA, the CDR3 is TGTGCCAGCTGGACTAGCGGGGGTCGCGAGCAGTACTTC. This encodes CASWTSGGREQYF.